This TCR beta chain was profiled in a study of TIL therapy for anti-PD-1-resistant metastatic lung cancer. Study-wide context: Tumors were harvested before any PD-1/PD-L1 blockade. Tumors had a median PD-L1 proportion score of about 6%. Broader study findings: Patients were highly selected, enriched for treatment-naive, never-smoker and oncogene-addicted cases.

This was the immunoSEQ v3 assay. Assay used: immunoSEQ multiplex PCR; TCRdb lists only in-frame clones, some missing. This table has 55,000 to 70,000 clones, around nine tenths appearing once. Noted time point: pre-treatment sample, taken before nivolumab and TIL therapy. Patients were adults with stage 4 NSCLC. For this clone: Its antigen is currently unknown.

This receptor was taken from a person aged 25-85 years with non-small cell lung cancer. Source: blood, taken at baseline.

CDR3 in amino acids: CASSLRGTGYSYEQYF. As DNA, the CDR3 is TGTGCCAGCAGTTTAAGGGGGACAGGGTACTCCTACGAGCAGTACTTC. The rearrangement joins TRBV27 to TRBJ2-7, with 9 bases lining up with TRBD1. V trimming: 2 bases; J trimming: 0 bases; junction bases outside the gene matches: 5. Germline lookup yields CDR1 MNHEY and CDR2 SMNVEV (reference sequence). This CDR3 has 16 amino acids.